A selection of T cell receptor beta chains follows, all from one sample in a study of cytomegalovirus exposure and HLA in healthy donors. Profiling relied on immunoSEQ multiplex PCR, and the TCRdb table lists in-frame clones only, not all of them. This table holds around 87,000 clones, over 60% found once. The sample taken for sequencing was PBMCs. These receptors were obtained from a man between 35 and 55 years old in good health and CMV-seronegative. Both conserved end residues are trimmed from each CDR3. Fields, in order: V gene, J gene, D gene, CDR3 protein. D genes are given only for firm matches.

TRBV7-2,TRBJ2-7,-,ASRVTGSSYEQY
TRBV5-5,TRBJ1-6,TRBD1,ASSWTGDNSPLH
TRBV5-5,TRBJ1-2,-,ASIVDATAFYGYT
TRBV27,TRBJ2-7,TRBD2,ASRRLAGDEQY
TRBV5-4,TRBJ1-1,-,ASSLATGRRNTEAF
TRBV18,TRBJ2-7,-,ASSHRLHEQY
TRBV4-3,TRBJ2-1,-,ASSQGRDSYNEQF
TRBV6-5,TRBJ1-5,-,ASSYAGDQPQH
TRBV28,TRBJ2-5,TRBD1,VSSSNYRDRGVETQY
TRBV7-2,TRBJ1-6,-,ASSSVNSPLH
TRBV27,TRBJ2-4,-,ASSTTGPLAKNIQY
TRBV6-5,TRBJ1-1,TRBD1,ASTEQPGGTEAF
TRBV28,TRBJ2-7,-,ASSFWHRESSYEQY
TRBV6-5,TRBJ1-1,-,ASRVSGNTEAF
TRBV7-8,TRBJ1-4,-,ASKLAIGNEKLF
TRBV4-1,TRBJ1-6,-,ASSLSFNRAYNSPLH
TRBV11-2,TRBJ1-2,-,ASSLFGQYGYT
TRBV7-3,TRBJ2-5,-,ASSLGYRSGETQY
TRBV7-6,-,TRBD1,ASSTRQGWDEQY
TRBV5-1,TRBJ2-3,-,ASTEGGWGESDTQY
TRBV27,TRBJ1-1,-,ASSRPRELTEAF
TRBV7-3,TRBJ1-1,TRBD1,ASSYSPGQGSEAF
TRBV6-9,TRBJ1-4,TRBD1,APAGTGEREKLF
TRBV5-6,TRBJ1-2,TRBD1,ASSPLPGQGAHGYT
TRBV2,TRBJ1-6,-,ASTALKQGPLDYNSPLH
TRBV7-9,TRBJ1-6,TRBD1,ASRNRDSNNSPLH
TRBV30,TRBJ2-3,TRBD1,AWNRGGGSTDTQY
TRBV7-9,TRBJ2-3,-,ASSLGLGPGTDTQY
TRBV19,TRBJ1-5,-,ASLTSGGINQPQH
TRBV11-2,TRBJ2-2,TRBD2,ASSNRLAVNTGELF
TRBV7-9,TRBJ1-1,-,ASTRQPNTEAF
TRBV18,TRBJ1-6,TRBD1,ASSPSTGGVRSPLH
TRBV25-1,TRBJ2-5,-,ASSEVPPNQETQY
TRBV7-8,TRBJ2-7,TRBD1,ATGQGLYEQY
TRBV27,TRBJ2-5,-,ASSPAPGNQETQY
TRBV9,TRBJ1-3,-,ASSRTGNSGNTIY
TRBV7-9,TRBJ1-1,TRBD1,ASSLDRVSTEAF
TRBV18,TRBJ2-1,TRBD1,ASSGGQFSYNEQF
TRBV7-2,TRBJ2-5,TRBD1,ASSSKTGETPD
TRBV4-1,TRBJ2-3,TRBD2,ASSQTSIGTSGGQISTDTQY
TRBV5-1,TRBJ2-5,-,ASSLALPPRQETQY
TRBV30,TRBJ2-1,-,AWARDTSYNEQF
TRBV25-1,TRBJ2-3,-,ASSELTDTQY
TRBV5-1,TRBJ1-1,-,ASSLDGQPNTEAF
TRBV16,TRBJ1-2,-,ASSQLREGNGYT
TRBV5-1,TRBJ2-1,-,ASSPVGSSYNEQF
TRBV7-9,TRBJ2-3,-,ASSADRTDTQY
TRBV30,TRBJ2-1,-,AWTRLTAGGNEQF
TRBV15,TRBJ1-5,TRBD1,ATGQVRNQPQH
TRBV4-1,TRBJ1-4,-,ASSQGQDSNEKLF
TRBV9,TRBJ1-1,-,ASSQVGTVNTEAF
TRBV7-7,TRBJ2-5,-,ASSLRGQETQY
TRBV5-1,TRBJ1-2,-,ASSQNAPGDYGYT
TRBV11-2,TRBJ2-7,TRBD2,ASSGLAGGEQY
TRBV21-1,TRBJ2-1,-,ASSKGGRKAGGQNNEQF
TRBV18,TRBJ2-7,TRBD1,ASSPQGPGQGDEQY
TRBV5-1,TRBJ2-7,TRBD2,ASSLRSGTTYEQY